This TCR beta chain appears in the sequencing data of a study of cytomegalovirus exposure and HLA in healthy donors. Study information: Inside one of the first data releases sat around 85 million unique TCRs taken from HLA-typed donors. Study observations and caveats: Fewer N-insertions (relative to the roughly 730-donor mean) were reportedly seen in an Asian-associated ancestry cluster in a later analysis.

This clone was found once. The antigen remains undetermined. PCR used 60 Vbeta primers and 13 Jbeta primers. TCRdb's table, derived via immunoSEQ multiplex PCR, lists solely in-frame clones and lacks some. The sample includes about 120,000 clones, over 60% of them seen just once. Trimming cost V 2 bases and J 5 bases, with 9 bases left between them. Germline loops: CDR1 WSHSY, CDR2 SAAADI. The CDR3 totals 13 residues. Sequenced: PBMCs. The clonotype was recovered from a woman under 40 in good health and CMV-seropositive. This rearrangement joins TRBV10-2 to TRBJ1-1; tentative D call: TRBD1 (5 bases). CDR3 region: CASSEGRGTEAFF. The CDR3 coding sequence is TGCGCCAGCAGTGAGGGGCGGGGGACTGAAGCTTTCTTT.